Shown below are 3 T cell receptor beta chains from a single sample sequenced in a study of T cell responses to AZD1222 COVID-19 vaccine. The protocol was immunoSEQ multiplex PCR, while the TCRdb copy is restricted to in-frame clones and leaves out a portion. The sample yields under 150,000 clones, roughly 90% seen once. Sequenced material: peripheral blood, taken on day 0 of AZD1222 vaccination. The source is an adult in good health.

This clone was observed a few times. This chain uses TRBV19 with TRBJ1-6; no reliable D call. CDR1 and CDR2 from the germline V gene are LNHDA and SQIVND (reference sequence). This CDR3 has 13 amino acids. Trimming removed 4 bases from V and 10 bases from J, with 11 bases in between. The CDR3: CASSSHRGSPLHF. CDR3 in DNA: TGTGCCAGTAGTAGTCACCGCGGGTCACCCCTCCACTTT.

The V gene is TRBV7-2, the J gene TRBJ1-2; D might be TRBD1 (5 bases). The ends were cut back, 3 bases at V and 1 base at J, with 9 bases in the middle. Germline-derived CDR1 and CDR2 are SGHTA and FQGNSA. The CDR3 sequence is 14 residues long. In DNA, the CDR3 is TGTGCCAGCAGCTTTGGGGGAAGTAACTATGGCTACACCTTC. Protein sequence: CASSFGGSNYGYTF. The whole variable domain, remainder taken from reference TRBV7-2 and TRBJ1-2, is GAGVSQSPSNKVTEKGKDVELRCDPISGHTALYWYRQSLGQGLEFLIYFQGNSAPDKSGLPSDRFSAERTGGSVSTLTIQRTQQEDSAVYLCASSFGGSNYGYTFGSGTRLTVV.

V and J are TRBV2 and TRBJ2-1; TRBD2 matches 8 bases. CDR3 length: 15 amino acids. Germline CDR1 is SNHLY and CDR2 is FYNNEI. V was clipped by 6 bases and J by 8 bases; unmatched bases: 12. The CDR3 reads CASRLLLAAEYEQFF. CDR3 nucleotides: TGTGCCAGCAGACTATTACTAGCGGCGGAGTATGAGCAGTTCTTC.